This TCR beta chain was recovered during a study of blood T cell repertoires in COVID-19. Germline V CDR1 and CDR2: SGDLS, YYNGEE. J gave up 0 bases and V 3 bases, and 7 bases lay outside the gene matches. This CDR3 comprises 16 residues. Patients at the Seattle site were enrolled during active infection and followed longitudinally. The repertoire was sequenced with immunoSEQ multiplex PCR; TCRdb's copy has only in-frame clones and lacks some. The table records some 200,000 clones, around 85% of them present only once. Sequenced input: peripheral blood. The chain recombines TRBV9 with TRBJ2-3; TRBD2 agrees at 7 bases. This clonotype was sampled from a woman in her sixties with COVID-19, enrolled during active disease. The CDR3 DNA follows: TGTGCCAGCAGCGCTAGCGGAGAGACTAGCACAGATACGCAGTATTTT. Protein sequence: CASSASGETSTDTQYF.